Within the sample, the clone carrying this T cell receptor (beta chain) is medium-sized. Its antigen is not identified. The data were obtained in a study of metastatic and nonmetastatic thyroid tumors. Study-level information: From malignant and benign thyroid patients, repertoires in blood and in tumor or nodule tissue were compared.

The CDR3 loop spans 16 amino acids. The germline V gene has CDR1 GTSNPN and CDR2 SVGIG (reference sequence). V was pared by 1 base and J by 1 base, with 7 bases of the junction left unmatched. Treatment of any kind had been given to no patient before thyroid surgery. Study-level findings and limits: According to reports, the diversity of TCR beta was significantly higher in malignant thyroid tumors than in benign nodules, and this held in both blood and tumor samples.

Original processing methods: To classify distant metastasis in papillary thyroid cancer, a model was built from CDR3 differences across clinicopathological groups. Through MiXCR, TCRdb re-clonotyped the PCR reads. Clone size and V and J calls follow TCRdb, not the original study. This table has roughly 2,300 clones, 20% to 25% appearing once. Source material: adjacent normal tissue. V gene TRBV30 combines with J gene TRBJ2-3; 8 bases agree with TRBD2. This sequence originates from a male donor with papillary thyroid cancer or a benign thyroid nodule (not recorded which). Some clones in this sample may be carry-over from other donors' samples. In nucleotides, the CDR3 is TGTGCCTGGAGTGAGGGACTAGGGCGGGGCACAGATACGCAGTATTTT. Its translation: CAWSEGLGRGTDTQYF.